These 2 T cell receptor beta chains share one sample of origin, sequenced in a study of T cell responses to AZD1222 COVID-19 vaccine. Assay used: immunoSEQ multiplex PCR; TCRdb lists only in-frame clones, some missing. Altogether just over 90,000 clones are present, roughly nine tenths being singletons, with the ten largest covering about 2.7%. The sample in question was peripheral blood, obtained 28 days after the second AZD1222 dose. These receptors all stem from an adult who received the AZD1222 COVID-19 vaccine.

This chain uses TRBV7-9 with TRBJ1-1, with a possible D match to TRBD1 (5 bases). The CDR3 has 12 amino acids. The V gene lost 11 bases and the J gene lost 3 bases, with 13 bases spanning the gap. From germline, CDR1 is SEHNR and CDR2 FQNEAQ (reference sequence). The DNA of the CDR3 is TGTGCCTCTGTTGGCAGGGACACTGAAGCTTTCTTT. It specifies CASVGRDTEAFF.

The chain uses TRBV30 and TRBJ2-2; TRBD1 matches at 9 bases. V lost 6 bases to trimming and J lost 5 bases; unmatched junction nucleotides: 7. CDR3 size: 14 residues. Germline CDR1 reads GTSNPN; CDR2 reads SVGIG (reference sequence). Here the CDR3 reads CACNRGPGTGELFF. The CDR3 nucleotides are TGTGCCTGCAACAGGGGGCCGGGGACCGGGGAGCTGTTTTTT.